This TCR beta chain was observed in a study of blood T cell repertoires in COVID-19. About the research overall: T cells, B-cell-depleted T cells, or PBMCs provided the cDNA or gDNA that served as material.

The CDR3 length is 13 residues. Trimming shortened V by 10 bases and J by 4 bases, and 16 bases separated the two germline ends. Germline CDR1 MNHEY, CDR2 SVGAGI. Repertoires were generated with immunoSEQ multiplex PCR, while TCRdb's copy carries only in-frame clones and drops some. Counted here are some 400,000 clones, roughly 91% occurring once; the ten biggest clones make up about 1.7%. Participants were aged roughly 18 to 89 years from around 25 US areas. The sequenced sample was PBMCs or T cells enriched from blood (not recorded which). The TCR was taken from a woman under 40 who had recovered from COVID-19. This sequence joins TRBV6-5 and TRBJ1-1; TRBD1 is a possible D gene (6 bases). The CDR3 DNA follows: TGTGCCATTTGGGACAACCTGAGCACTGAAGCTTTCTTT. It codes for CAIWDNLSTEAFF.